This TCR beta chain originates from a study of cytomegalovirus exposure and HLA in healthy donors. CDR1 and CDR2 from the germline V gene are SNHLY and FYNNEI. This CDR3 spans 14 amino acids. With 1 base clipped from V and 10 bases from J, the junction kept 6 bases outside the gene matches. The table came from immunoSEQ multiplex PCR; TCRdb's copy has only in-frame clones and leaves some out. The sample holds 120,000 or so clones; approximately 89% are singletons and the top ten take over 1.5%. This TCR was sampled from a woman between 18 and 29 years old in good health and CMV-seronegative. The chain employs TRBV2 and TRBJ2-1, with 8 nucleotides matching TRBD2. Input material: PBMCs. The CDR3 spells CASSEVPRGGEQFF. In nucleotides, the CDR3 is TGTGCCAGCAGTGAAGTACCCCGGGGGGGCGAGCAGTTCTTC.